Reported below is one T cell receptor (beta chain). The sample comes from a study of shared T cell receptors in the human thymus. This table comes from immunoSEQ multiplex PCR, and its TCRdb copy is limited to in-frame clones, with some not included. The data hold just under 550,000 clones, with approximately 80% observed a single time. The CDR3 is 17 amino acids. V trimming: 5 bases; J trimming: 3 bases; junction bases outside the gene matches: 16. CDR1 is SQVTM, CDR2 ANQGSEA, per germline. The same data also went into a second study, on human thymus T cells. That source adds: Resections from corrective heart surgery supplied the thymus tissue.

This clonotype was obtained from a boy in the first two years of life with a congenital heart defect. The sequencing sample was made of thymocytes. The V gene is TRBV29-1, the J gene TRBJ2-3; TRBD1 agrees at 8 bases. DNA of the CDR3: TGCAGCGTTACCGACTTTACGACAGGGGATGTAACAGATACGCAGTATTTT. Translated: CSVTDFTTGDVTDTQYF.